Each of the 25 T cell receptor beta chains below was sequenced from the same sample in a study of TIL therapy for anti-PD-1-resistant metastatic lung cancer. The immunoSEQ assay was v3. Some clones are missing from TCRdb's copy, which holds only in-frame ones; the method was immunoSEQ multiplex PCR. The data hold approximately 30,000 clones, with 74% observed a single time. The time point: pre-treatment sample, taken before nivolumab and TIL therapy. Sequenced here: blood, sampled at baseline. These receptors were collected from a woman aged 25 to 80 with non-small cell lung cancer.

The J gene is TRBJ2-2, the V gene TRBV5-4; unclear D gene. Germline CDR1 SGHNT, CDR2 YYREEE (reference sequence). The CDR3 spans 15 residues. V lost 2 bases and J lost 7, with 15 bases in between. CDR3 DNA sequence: TGTGCCAGCAGCTTTGACTCAGGCGGTGACGGGGAGCTGTTTTTT. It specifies CASSFDSGGDGELFF. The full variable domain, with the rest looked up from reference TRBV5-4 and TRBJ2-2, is ETGVTQSPTHLIKTRGQQVTLRCSSQSGHNTVSWYQQALGQGPQFIFQYYREEENGRGNFPPRFSGLQFPNYSSELNVNALELDDSALYLCASSFDSGGDGELFFGEGSRLTVL.

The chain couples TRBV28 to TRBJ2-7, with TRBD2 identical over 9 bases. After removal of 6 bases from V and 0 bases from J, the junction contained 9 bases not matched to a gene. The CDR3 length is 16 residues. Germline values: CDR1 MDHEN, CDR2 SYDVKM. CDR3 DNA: TGTGCCAGCAGACCGGGGACTAGCTCCATCTCCTACGAGCAGTACTTC. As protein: CASRPGTSSISYEQYF.

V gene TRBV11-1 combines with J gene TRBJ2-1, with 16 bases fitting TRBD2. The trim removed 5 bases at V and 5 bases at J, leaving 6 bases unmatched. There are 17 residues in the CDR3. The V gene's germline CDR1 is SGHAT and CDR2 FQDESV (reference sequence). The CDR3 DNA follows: TGTGCCAGCAGCCCACGGGGACTAGCGGGGGGGAACAATGAGCAGTTCTTC. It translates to CASSPRGLAGGNNEQFF.

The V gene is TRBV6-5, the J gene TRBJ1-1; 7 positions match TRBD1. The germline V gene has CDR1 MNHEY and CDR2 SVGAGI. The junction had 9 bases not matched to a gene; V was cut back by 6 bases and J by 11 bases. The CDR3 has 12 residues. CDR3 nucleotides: TGTGCCAGCAGCTACCGACAGGGATCCGCTTTCTTT. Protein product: CASSYRQGSAFF.

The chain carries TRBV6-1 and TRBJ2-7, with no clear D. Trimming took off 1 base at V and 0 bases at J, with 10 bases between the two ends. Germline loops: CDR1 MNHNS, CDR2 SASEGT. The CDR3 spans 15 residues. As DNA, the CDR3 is TGTGCCAGCAGTGAAGTATTAGGGTTCTCCTACGAGCAGTACTTC. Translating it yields CASSEVLGFSYEQYF.

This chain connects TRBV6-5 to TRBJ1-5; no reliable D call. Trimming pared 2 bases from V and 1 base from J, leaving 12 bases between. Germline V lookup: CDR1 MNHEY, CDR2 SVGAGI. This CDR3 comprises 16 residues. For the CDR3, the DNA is TGTGCCAGCAGTTACCCGGCTAGGAGCAGCAATCAGCCCCAGCATTTT. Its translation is CASSYPARSSNQPQHF.

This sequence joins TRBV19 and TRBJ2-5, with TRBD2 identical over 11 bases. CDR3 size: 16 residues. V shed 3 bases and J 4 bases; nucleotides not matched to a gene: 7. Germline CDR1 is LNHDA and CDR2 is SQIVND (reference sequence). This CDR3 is CASSMRLAGRVETQYF. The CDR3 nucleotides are TGTGCCAGTAGTATGAGACTAGCGGGAAGGGTAGAGACCCAGTACTTC. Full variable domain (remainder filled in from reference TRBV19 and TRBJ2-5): DGGITQSPKYLFRKEGQNVTLSCEQNLNHDAMYWYRQDPGQGLRLIYYSQIVNDFQKGDIAEGYSVSREKKESFPLTVTSAQKNPTAFYLCASSMRLAGRVETQYFGPGTRLLVL.

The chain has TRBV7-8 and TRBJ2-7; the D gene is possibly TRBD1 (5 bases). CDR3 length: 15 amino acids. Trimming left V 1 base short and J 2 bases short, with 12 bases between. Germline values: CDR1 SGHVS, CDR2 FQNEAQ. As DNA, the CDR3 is TGTGCCAGCAGCTTAGGGGCAGGGCCCCCCTACGAGCAGTACTTC. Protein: CASSLGAGPPYEQYF.

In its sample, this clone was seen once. CDR3 bases: TGCGCCAGCAGTGAGAGGTCCCCCGGACAGGGCTACAATGAGCAGTTCTTC. Translation: CASSERSPGQGYNEQFF. The genes are TRBV10-1 and TRBJ2-1; 8 positions agree with TRBD1. V lost 2 bases, J lost 3 bases, and 9 bases stayed unmatched. The CDR3 covers 17 residues. Per the germline V gene, CDR1 is WNHNN and CDR2 is SYGVQD (reference sequence).

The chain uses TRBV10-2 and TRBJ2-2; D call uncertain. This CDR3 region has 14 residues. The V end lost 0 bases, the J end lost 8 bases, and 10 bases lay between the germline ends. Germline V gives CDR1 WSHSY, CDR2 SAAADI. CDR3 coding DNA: TGCGCCAGCAGTGAGTCGACTCGCCCGGGGGAGCTGTTTTTT. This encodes CASSESTRPGELFF.

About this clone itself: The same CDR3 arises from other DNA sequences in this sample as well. CDR3 DNA: TGCGCCAGCAGCCAAGATGTTTGGAACACTGAAGCTTTCTTT. Amino acid sequence: CASSQDVWNTEAFF. The chain recombines TRBV4-1 with TRBJ1-1; D is undetermined. The V gene's germline CDR1 is MGHRA and CDR2 YSYEKL. The CDR3 consists of 14 residues. The V end lost 0 bases, the J end lost 1 base, and 6 bases lay between the germline ends.

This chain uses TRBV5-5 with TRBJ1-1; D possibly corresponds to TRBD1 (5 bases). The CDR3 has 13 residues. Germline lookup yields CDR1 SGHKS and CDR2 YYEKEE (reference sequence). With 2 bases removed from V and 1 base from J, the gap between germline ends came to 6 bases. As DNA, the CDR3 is TGTGCCAGCAGCTTTGGGGCGAACACTGAAGCTTTCTTT. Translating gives CASSFGANTEAFF.

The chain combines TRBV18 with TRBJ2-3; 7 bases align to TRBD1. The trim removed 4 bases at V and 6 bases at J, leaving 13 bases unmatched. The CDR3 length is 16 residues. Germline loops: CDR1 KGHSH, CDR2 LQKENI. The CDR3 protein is CASSLQGLVVGDTQYF. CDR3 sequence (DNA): TGTGCCAGCTCACTACAGGGGCTAGTTGTCGGGGATACGCAGTATTTT.

CDR3 amino acids: CASSPGVDNQPQHF. The CDR3 DNA follows: TGTGCCAGCTCACCAGGCGTGGACAATCAGCCCCAGCATTTT. The genes are TRBV18 and TRBJ1-5, with D unclear. The CDR3 is 14 residues long. Germline values: CDR1 KGHSH, CDR2 LQKENI. Trimming removed 2 bases from V and 3 bases from J, with 8 bases in between.

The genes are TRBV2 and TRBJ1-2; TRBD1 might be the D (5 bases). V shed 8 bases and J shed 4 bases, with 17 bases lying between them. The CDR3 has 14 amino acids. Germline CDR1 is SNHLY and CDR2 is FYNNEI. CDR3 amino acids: CASGGRTEFYGYTF. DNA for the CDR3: TGTGCCAGCGGGGGGAGGACGGAATTCTATGGCTACACCTTC.

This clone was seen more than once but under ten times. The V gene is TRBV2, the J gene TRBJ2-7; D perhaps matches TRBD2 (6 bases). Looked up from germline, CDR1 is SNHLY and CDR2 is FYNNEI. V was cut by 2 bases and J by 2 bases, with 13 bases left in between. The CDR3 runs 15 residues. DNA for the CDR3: TGTGCCAGCAGTGAACGTGGACTATCTACCTACGAGCAGTACTTC. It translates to CASSERGLSTYEQYF.

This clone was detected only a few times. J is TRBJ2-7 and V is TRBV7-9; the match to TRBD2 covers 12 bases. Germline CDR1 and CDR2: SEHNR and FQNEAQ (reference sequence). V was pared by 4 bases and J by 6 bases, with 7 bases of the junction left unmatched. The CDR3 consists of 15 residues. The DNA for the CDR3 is TGTGCCAGCAGCTCCCGGACTAGCGGGGAACTCGAGCAGTACTTC. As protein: CASSSRTSGELEQYF.

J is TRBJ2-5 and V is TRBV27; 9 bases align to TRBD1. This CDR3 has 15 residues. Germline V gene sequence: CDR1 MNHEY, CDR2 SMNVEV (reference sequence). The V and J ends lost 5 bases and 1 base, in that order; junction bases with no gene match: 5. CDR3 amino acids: CASSLWGQGQETQYF. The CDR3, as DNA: TGTGCCAGCAGTCTATGGGGACAGGGCCAAGAGACCCAGTACTTC.

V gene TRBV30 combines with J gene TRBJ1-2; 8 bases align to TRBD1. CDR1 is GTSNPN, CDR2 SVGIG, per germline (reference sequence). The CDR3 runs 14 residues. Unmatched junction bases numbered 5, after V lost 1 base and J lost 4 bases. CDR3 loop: CAWSDPDRGYGYTF. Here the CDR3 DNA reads TGTGCCTGGAGTGACCCAGACAGGGGCTATGGCTACACCTTC.

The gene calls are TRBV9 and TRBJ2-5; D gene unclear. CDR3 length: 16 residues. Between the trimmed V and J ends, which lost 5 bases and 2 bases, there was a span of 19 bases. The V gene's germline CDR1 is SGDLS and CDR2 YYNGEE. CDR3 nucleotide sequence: TGTGCCAGCAGGGTCGGAGAAGGCGTGGGGCAAGAGACCCAGTACTTC. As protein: CASRVGEGVGQETQYF.

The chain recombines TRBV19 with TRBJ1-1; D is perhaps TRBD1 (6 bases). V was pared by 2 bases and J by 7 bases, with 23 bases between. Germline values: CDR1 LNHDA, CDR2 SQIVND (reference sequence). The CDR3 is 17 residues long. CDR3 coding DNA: TGTGCCAGTAGTATATTACGGGGGATACAGGGCGGGGATGAAGCTTTCTTT. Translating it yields CASSILRGIQGGDEAFF.

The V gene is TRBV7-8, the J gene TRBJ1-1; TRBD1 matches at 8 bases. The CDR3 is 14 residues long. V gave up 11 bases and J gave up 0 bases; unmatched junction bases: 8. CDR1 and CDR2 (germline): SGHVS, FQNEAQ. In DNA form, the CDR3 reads TGTGCCGCGGGGGACAGGCTAGTGAACACTGAAGCTTTCTTT. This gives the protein CAAGDRLVNTEAFF. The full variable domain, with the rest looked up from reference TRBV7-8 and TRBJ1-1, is GAGVSQSPRYKVAKRGQDVALRCDPISGHVSLFWYQQALGQGPEFLTYFQNEAQLDKSGLPSDRFFAERPEGSVSTLKIQRTQQEDSAVYLCAAGDRLVNTEAFFGQGTRLTVV.

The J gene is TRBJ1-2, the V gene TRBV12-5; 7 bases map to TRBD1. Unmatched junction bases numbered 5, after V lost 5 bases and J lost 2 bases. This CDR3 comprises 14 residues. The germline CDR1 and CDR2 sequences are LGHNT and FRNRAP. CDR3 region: CASGPKGQNYGYTF. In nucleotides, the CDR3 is TGTGCTAGTGGTCCAAAGGGACAGAACTATGGCTACACCTTC.

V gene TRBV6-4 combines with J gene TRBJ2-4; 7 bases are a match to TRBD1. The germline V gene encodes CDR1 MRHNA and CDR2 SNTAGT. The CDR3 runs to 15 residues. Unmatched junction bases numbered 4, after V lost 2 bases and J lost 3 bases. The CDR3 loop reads CASSDTDRDKNIQYF. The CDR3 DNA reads TGTGCCAGCAGTGACACCGACAGGGACAAAAACATTCAGTACTTC.

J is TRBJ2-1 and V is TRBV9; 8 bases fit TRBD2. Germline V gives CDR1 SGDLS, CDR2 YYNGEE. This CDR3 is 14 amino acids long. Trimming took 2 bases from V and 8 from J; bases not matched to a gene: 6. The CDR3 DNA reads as TGTGCCAGCAGCGTCAGTAGCGGGGCGCATGAGCAGTTCTTC. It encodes CASSVSSGAHEQFF.